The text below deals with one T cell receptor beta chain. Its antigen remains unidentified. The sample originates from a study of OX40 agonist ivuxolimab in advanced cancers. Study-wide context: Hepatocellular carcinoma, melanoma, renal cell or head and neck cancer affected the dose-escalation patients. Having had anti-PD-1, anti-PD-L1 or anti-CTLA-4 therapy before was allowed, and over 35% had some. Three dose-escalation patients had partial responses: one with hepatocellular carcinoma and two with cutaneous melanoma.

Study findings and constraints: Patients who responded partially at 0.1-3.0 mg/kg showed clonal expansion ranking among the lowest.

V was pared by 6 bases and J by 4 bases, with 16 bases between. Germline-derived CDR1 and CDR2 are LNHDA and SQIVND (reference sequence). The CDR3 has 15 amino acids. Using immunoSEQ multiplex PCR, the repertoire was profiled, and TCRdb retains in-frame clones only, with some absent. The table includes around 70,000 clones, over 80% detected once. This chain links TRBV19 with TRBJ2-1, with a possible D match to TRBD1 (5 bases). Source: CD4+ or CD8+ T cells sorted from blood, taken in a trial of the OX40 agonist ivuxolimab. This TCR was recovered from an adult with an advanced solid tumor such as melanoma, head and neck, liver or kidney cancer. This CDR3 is CASSPDTETYNEQFF. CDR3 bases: TGTGCCAGTAGCCCGGACACAGAAACTTACAATGAGCAGTTCTTC.